The 9 T cell receptor beta chains below all came from one sample that was sequenced in a study of blood T cell repertoires in COVID-19. Only in-frame clones appear in the TCRdb table, and some are missing; sequencing was by immunoSEQ multiplex PCR. The sample shows about 110,000 clones, around 80% of them seen only once. Sequenced: peripheral blood. These receptors were obtained from a woman at least 80 years old with acute or convalescent COVID-19.

The V gene is TRBV7-9, the J gene TRBJ1-2; D perhaps matches TRBD1 (5 bases). Germline lookup yields CDR1 SEHNR and CDR2 FQNEAQ (reference sequence). Trimming took off 5 bases at V and 5 bases at J, with 21 bases between the two ends. CDR3 length: 16 residues. The DNA of the CDR3 is TGTGCCAGCAGCCACATGGCTTTGCAGGGCCGATATGGCTACACCTTC. It codes for CASSHMALQGRYGYTF.

The table lists this clone with a count of one. J is TRBJ2-1 and V is TRBV19; 8 bases are a match to TRBD2. The CDR3 contains 18 residues. Germline V gene lookup returns CDR1 LNHDA and CDR2 SQIVND (reference sequence). Germline trimming cut 6 bases from V and 3 bases from J; bases unmatched to any gene: 16. The CDR3 DNA is TGTGCCAGTAGCACCAGCGCCGGGGCGGGGGGAGACTACAATGAGCAGTTCTTC. This gives the protein CASSTSAGAGGDYNEQFF.

This clone occurred a few times. V gene TRBV5-1 combines with J gene TRBJ1-1, with a weak D call TRBD1 (5 bases). CDR3 length equals 14 residues. Germline V gene sequence: CDR1 SGHRS, CDR2 YFSETQ. V lost 4 bases and J 3 bases, leaving 13 bases between the germline ends. In nucleotides, the CDR3 is TGCGCCAGCAGCAGGGGAGGGGCGTACACTGAAGCTTTCTTT. Translated, it gives CASSRGGAYTEAFF.

The chain links TRBV28 to TRBJ2-5; 7 bases line up with TRBD1. The germline gives CDR1 MDHEN, CDR2 SYDVKM. The CDR3 consists of 15 residues. J lost 1 base, V lost 5 bases, and 7 bases had no gene match. CDR3 nucleotides: TGTGCCAGCAGTATCCCAGGGGGTTTCCAAGAGACCCAGTACTTC. Amino acids: CASSIPGGFQETQYF.

The rearrangement uses TRBV6-5 and TRBJ2-5; 11 nucleotides agree with TRBD2. The CDR3 is 16 residues long. Germline V gives CDR1 MNHEY, CDR2 SVGAGI. With 0 bases clipped from V and 2 bases from J, the junction kept 2 bases outside the gene matches. DNA for the CDR3: TGTGCCAGCAGTTACTCGCTAGCGGGAGGACAAGAGACCCAGTACTTC. Translating it yields CASSYSLAGGQETQYF.

The CDR3 nucleotides read TGTGCCAGCAGCCCCATAGCGGGGGATGTCACCGGGGAGCTGTTTTTT. Amino acids: CASSPIAGDVTGELFF. The rearrangement uses TRBV11-2 and TRBJ2-2; 9 nucleotides match TRBD2. From germline, CDR1 is SGHAT and CDR2 FQNNGV. Trimming removed 5 bases from V and 4 bases from J; junction bases left unmatched: 8. This CDR3 spans 16 amino acids.

The rearrangement joins TRBV7-8 to TRBJ1-4; perhaps TRBD1 as D (5 bases). CDR3 length equals 17 residues. Germline CDR1 reads SGHVS; CDR2 reads FQNEAQ. The V end lost 2 bases, the J end lost 6 bases, and 19 bases lay between the germline ends. In nucleotides, the CDR3 is TGTGCCAGCAGCTTAATATTCTCCCGGGGGGGGGATGAAAAACTGTTTTTT. Translating it yields CASSLIFSRGGDEKLFF. The variable domain in full, with the rest retrieved from reference TRBV7-8 and TRBJ1-4, is GAGVSQSPRYKVAKRGQDVALRCDPISGHVSLFWYQQALGQGPEFLTYFQNEAQLDKSGLPSDRFFAERPEGSVSTLKIQRTQQEDSAVYLCASSLIFSRGGDEKLFFGSGTQLSVL.

The V gene is TRBV3-1 (or the pseudogene TRBV3-2), the J gene TRBJ2-7; a weak D match, TRBD1 (6 bases). Germline V gives CDR1 LGHDT, CDR2 YNNKEL (reference sequence). V shed 7 bases and J shed 3 bases, with 13 bases lying between them. The CDR3 spans 13 residues. CDR3 amino acids: CASMSGGGYEQYF. CDR3 sequence (DNA): TGTGCCAGCATGAGTGGGGGCGGCTACGAGCAGTACTTC.

The rearrangement links TRBV5-6 to TRBJ1-1; D may be TRBD1 (6 bases). The V and J ends lost 7 bases and 0 bases respectively, with 16 bases between them. From germline, CDR1 is SGHDT and CDR2 YYEEEE. This CDR3 comprises 15 residues. This chain's CDR3 is CASLSRGPLNTEAFF. CDR3 coding DNA: TGTGCCAGCCTATCCAGGGGCCCCCTGAACACTGAAGCTTTCTTT.